One and the same sample provided the 20 T cell receptor beta chains below, sequenced in a study of shared clonotypes between healthy human individuals. Generated by immunoSEQ multiplex PCR, the TCRdb table keeps only in-frame clones and is missing some. The profile shows approximately 1,500,000 clones, roughly 96% of them singletons. The sample was naive CD4+ T cells sorted from blood. Subset of the sample: CD45RA+ positively selected. Receptors were obtained from a man between 25 and 39 years old in good health.

The chain recombines TRBV20-1 with TRBJ2-7, with a weak D call TRBD2 (5 bases). Germline-derived CDR1 and CDR2 are DFQATT and SNEGSKA (reference sequence). Deletions cut 3 bases from V and 6 bases from J, with 9 bases between. The CDR3 contains 11 residues. This CDR3 is CSARVALEQYF. CDR3 bases: TGCAGTGCTAGGGTAGCGCTCGAGCAGTACTTC.

The genes are TRBV5-1 and TRBJ2-6, with D perhaps matching TRBD2 (6 bases). V was shortened by 1 base and J by 4 bases, with 9 bases between the two germline ends. This CDR3 comprises 15 residues. The germline V gene has CDR1 SGHRS and CDR2 YFSETQ. The CDR3 spells CASSLQRAGANVLTF. CDR3 DNA: TGCGCCAGCAGCTTGCAGCGGGCAGGGGCCAACGTCCTGACTTTC.

V and J are TRBV10-1 and TRBJ2-1; weak D call: TRBD2 (5 bases). V gave up 3 bases and J gave up 0 bases, with 9 bases separating them. This CDR3 comprises 15 residues. Per germline, CDR1 WNHNN and CDR2 SYGVQD (reference sequence). CDR3 in amino acids: CASSEAASSYNEQFF. The CDR3 nucleotides are TGCGCCAGCAGTGAAGCGGCAAGCTCCTACAATGAGCAGTTCTTC.

This chain links TRBV10-3 with TRBJ1-5; D is unclear. There are 13 residues in the CDR3. Per the germline V gene, CDR1 is ENHRY and CDR2 is SYGVKD. Trimming took 3 bases from V and 5 from J, leaving 8 bases between them. The CDR3 loop reads CAISDQADQPQHF. For the CDR3, the DNA is TGTGCCATCAGTGATCAGGCTGATCAGCCCCAGCATTTT.

V is TRBV6-5 and J is TRBJ2-7; 10 nucleotides line up with TRBD1. The CDR3 loop spans 14 amino acids. Per germline, CDR1 MNHEY and CDR2 SVGAGI. Trimming cost V 6 bases and J 5 bases; bases outside gene matches: 7. The CDR3: CASRPTGQGHEQYF. As DNA, the CDR3 is TGTGCCAGCAGACCGACGGGACAGGGGCACGAGCAGTACTTC.

This chain joins TRBV4-3 and TRBJ1-2; a weak D match, TRBD1 (5 bases). Trimming took 3 bases from V and 7 from J, leaving 18 bases between them. The CDR3 sequence is 15 residues long. The germline gives CDR1 LGHNA, CDR2 YSLEER. This CDR3 is CASSQRGVGPFGYTF. The CDR3 coding sequence is TGCGCCAGCAGCCAGCGGGGGGTAGGGCCCTTTGGCTACACCTTC.

V usage is TRBV6-1 and J usage is TRBJ2-3, with D possibly matching TRBD2 (6 bases). The germline V gene encodes CDR1 MNHNS and CDR2 SASEGT. The length of the CDR3 is 18 residues. The germline V and J ends were trimmed by 1 base and 1 base, with 18 bases remaining between them. CDR3 nucleotides: TGTGCCAGCAGTGAAGTAATTTCCGTCGCGGGGCGCACAGATACGCAGTATTTT. Translation gives CASSEVISVAGRTDTQYF.

The chain employs TRBV7-6 and TRBJ1-2; the D gene is possibly TRBD1 (5 bases). The germline gives CDR1 SGHVS, CDR2 FNYEAQ. There are 14 residues in the CDR3. The germline V and J ends were trimmed by 1 base and 4 bases, with 10 bases remaining between them. The DNA of the CDR3 is TGTGCCAGCAGCTTAGGAGGGGAATCCTATGGCTACACCTTC. This translates into CASSLGGESYGYTF.

This sequence joins TRBV25-1 and TRBJ2-1; D call uncertain. Germline CDR1 reads MGHDK; CDR2 reads SYGVNS. With 3 bases removed from V and 5 bases from J, the gap between germline ends came to 8 bases. The CDR3 has 13 residues. The CDR3 DNA reads TGTGCCAGCAGTGACCCCCCCCACAATGAGCAGTTCTTC. Its translation: CASSDPPHNEQFF.

The rearrangement joins TRBV29-1 to TRBJ2-1; 10 nucleotides line up with TRBD2. V trimming: 7 bases; J trimming: 6 bases; junction bases outside the gene matches: 6. Germline lookup yields CDR1 SQVTM and CDR2 ANQGSEA. There are 13 residues in the CDR3. In DNA form, the CDR3 reads TGCAGCGGGGGACTAGCGAAAAGCAATGAGCAGTTCTTC. Translation gives CSGGLAKSNEQFF.

In DNA form, the CDR3 reads TGTGCCAGCAGCTCACGCCGGGACAGGTCGGGCACCGGGGAGCTGTTTTTT. Amino acid sequence: CASSSRRDRSGTGELFF. J is TRBJ2-2 and V is TRBV7-3; 8 bases align to TRBD1. The CDR3 spans 17 residues. Germline values: CDR1 SGHTA, CDR2 FQGTGA. Losses at the gene ends were 4 bases for V and 4 bases for J; bases not matched to a gene: 11. The whole variable domain, remainder taken from reference TRBV7-3 and TRBJ2-2, is GAGVSQTPSNKVTEKGKYVELRCDPISGHTALYWYRQSLGQGPEFLIYFQGTGAADDSGLPNDRFFAVRPEGSVSTLKIQRTERGDSAVYLCASSSRRDRSGTGELFFGEGSRLTVL.

V usage is TRBV5-1 and J usage is TRBJ2-7, with 9 bases matching TRBD1. V shed 0 bases and J 3 bases; nucleotides not matched to a gene: 4. The CDR3 extends over 15 amino acids. In germline, CDR1 is SGHRS, CDR2 YFSETQ. The CDR3 protein is CASSLGGQGFYEQYF. The CDR3 DNA sequence: TGCGCCAGCAGCTTGGGGGGACAGGGTTTCTACGAGCAGTACTTC.

The gene calls are TRBV5-5 and TRBJ1-2; possible D gene TRBD1, 5 bases. The CDR3 has 15 amino acids. Trimming took off 0 bases at V and 8 bases at J, with 17 bases between the two ends. CDR1 SGHKS and CDR2 YYEKEE come from the germline V gene (reference sequence). Here the CDR3 reads CASSLEGLSNRGYTF. The CDR3 DNA follows: TGTGCCAGCAGCTTGGAGGGACTCTCGAACCGGGGCTACACCTTC.

This clone was seen a single time. V usage is TRBV23-1 and J usage is TRBJ2-1; 14 bases match TRBD2. TRBV23-1 is an ORF, and what it does is uncertain. The V segment lost 2 bases and the J segment 0 bases; nucleotides outside the gene matches: 6. CDR3 length: 19 residues. The CDR3 protein is CASSQRRTSGRSSYNEQFF. Here the CDR3 DNA reads TGCGCCAGCAGTCAACGACGGACTAGCGGGAGGAGCTCCTACAATGAGCAGTTCTTC.

The V gene is TRBV19, the J gene TRBJ2-7; 11 nucleotides match TRBD2. J lost 4 bases, V lost 5 bases, and 7 bases had no gene match. Looked up from germline, CDR1 is LNHDA and CDR2 is SQIVND (reference sequence). The CDR3 is 15 amino acids. The CDR3, as DNA: TGTGCCAGTAGTCAATCTAGCGGGAGGTGGTACGAGCAGTACTTC. This codes for CASSQSSGRWYEQYF.

With regard to this clone: The same CDR3 can be traced to other DNA sequences in this sample. The chain links TRBV7-2 to TRBJ1-5; D perhaps matches TRBD1 (5 bases). Trimming took off 2 bases at V and 2 bases at J, with 7 bases between the two ends. The CDR3 extends over 14 amino acids. CDR1 is SGHTA, CDR2 FQGNSA, per germline. CDR3 loop: CASSLRGGNQPQHF. The CDR3 DNA sequence: TGTGCCAGCAGCTTACGAGGGGGCAATCAGCCCCAGCATTTT.

The chain couples TRBV6-5 to TRBJ1-5; 7 bases match TRBD1. The CDR3 is made up of 15 amino acids. The germline V gene encodes CDR1 MNHEY and CDR2 SVGAGI. V shed 7 bases, J shed 7 bases, and the junction held 13 bases outside the gene matches. The CDR3 region is CASKGTDRPHQPQHF. For the CDR3, the DNA is TGTGCCAGCAAAGGGACAGACCGACCCCACCAGCCCCAGCATTTT.

On this clone itself: This sample also contains other DNA sequences that code for the same CDR3. V gene TRBV28 combines with J gene TRBJ2-7; 9 nucleotides line up with TRBD2. CDR1 MDHEN and CDR2 SYDVKM come from the germline V gene. The CDR3 sequence is 14 residues long. V lost 5 bases, J lost 4 bases, and 6 bases stayed unmatched. The CDR3 DNA is TGTGCCAGCAGTCTTAGCGGGAGCGGGTACGAGCAGTACTTC. It specifies CASSLSGSGYEQYF.

The gene calls are TRBV5-4 and TRBJ2-3; 9 bases fit TRBD2. This CDR3 has 13 amino acids. The V gene's germline CDR1 is SGHNT and CDR2 YYREEE (reference sequence). Trimming at V came to 6 bases and at J to 7 bases, leaving 6 bases not matched to a gene. The chain's CDR3 is CASTIAGVYTQYF. The CDR3 nucleotides are TGTGCCAGCACCATAGCGGGAGTGTATACGCAGTATTTT. Complete variable domain (other parts from reference TRBV5-4 and TRBJ2-3): ETGVTQSPTHLIKTRGQQVTLRCSSQSGHNTVSWYQQALGQGPQFIFQYYREEENGRGNFPPRFSGLQFPNYSSELNVNALELDDSALYLCASTIAGVYTQYFGPGTRLTVL.

This chain joins TRBV15 and TRBJ1-4, with D uncertain. Germline V CDR1 and CDR2: LNHNV, YYDKDF (reference sequence). Trimming stripped 1 base from V and 2 bases from J, with 2 bases between. The CDR3 spans 13 residues. CDR3: CATSRVTNEKLFF. As DNA, the CDR3 is TGTGCCACCAGCAGAGTCACTAATGAAAAACTGTTTTTT.